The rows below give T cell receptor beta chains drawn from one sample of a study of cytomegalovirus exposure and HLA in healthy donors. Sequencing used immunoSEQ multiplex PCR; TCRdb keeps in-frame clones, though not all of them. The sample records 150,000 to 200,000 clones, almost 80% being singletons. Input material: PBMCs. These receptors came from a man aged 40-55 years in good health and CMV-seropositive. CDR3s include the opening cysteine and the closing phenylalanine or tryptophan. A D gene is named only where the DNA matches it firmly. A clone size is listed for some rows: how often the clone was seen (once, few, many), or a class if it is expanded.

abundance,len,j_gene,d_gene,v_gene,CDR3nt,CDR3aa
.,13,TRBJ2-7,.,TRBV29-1,TGCAGCGTTGTAGGGCGGGTCTCCTACGAGCAGTACTTC,CSVVGRVSYEQYF
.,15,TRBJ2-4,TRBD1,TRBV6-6,TGTGCCAGCAGTTTGGACAGGGGTGCCAAAAACAGTCAGTACTTC,CASSLDRGAKNSQYF
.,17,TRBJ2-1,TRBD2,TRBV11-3,TGTGCCAGCAGCTTACCTAGAGGGACTAGCGGGAGAGATGAGCAGTTCTTC,CASSLPRGTSGRDEQFF
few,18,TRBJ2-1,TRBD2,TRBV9,TGTGCCAGCAGCGTAGGAAGCGGGGGGTTAGCGGGAGGATTGTCGCAGTTCTTC,CASSVGSGGLAGGLSQFF
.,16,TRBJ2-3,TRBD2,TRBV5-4,TGTGCCAGCAGCCCACCTAGCGGGAGAGAGGCAGATACGCAGTATTTT,CASSPPSGREADTQYF
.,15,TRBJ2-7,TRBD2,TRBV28,TGTGCCAGCAGTCCGGGACTAGCGGGAAGTTACGAGCAGTACTTC,CASSPGLAGSYEQYF
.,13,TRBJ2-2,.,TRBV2,TGTGCCAGCAGTGAATGGTCGGCCGGGGAGCTGTTTTTT,CASSEWSAGELFF
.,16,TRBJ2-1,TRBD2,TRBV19,TGTGCCAGTACCCCACGGGGCGGGAGCAACTACAATGAGCAGTTCTTC,CASTPRGGSNYNEQFF
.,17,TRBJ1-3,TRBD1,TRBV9,TGTGCCAGCAGCTTTGGGACAGGGACTGACTCTGGAAACACCATATATTTT,CASSFGTGTDSGNTIYF
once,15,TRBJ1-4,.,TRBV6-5,TGTGCCAGCAGATACCTAGGACAGACAAATGAAAAACTGTTTTTT,CASRYLGQTNEKLFF
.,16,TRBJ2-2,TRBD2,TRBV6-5,TGTGCCAGCAGTTATGGGACTAGCCTGTACACCGGGGAGCTGTTTTTT,CASSYGTSLYTGELFF
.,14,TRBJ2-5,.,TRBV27,TGTGCCAGCAGCCGAACCCCAGGAGGCGAGACCCAGTACTTC,CASSRTPGGETQYF
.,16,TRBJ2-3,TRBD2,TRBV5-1,TGCGCCAGCAGCGCGGATAGCGGGAGCAGCACAGATACGCAGTATTTT,CASSADSGSSTDTQYF
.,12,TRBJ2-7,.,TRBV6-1,TGTGCCAGCAGTTCAGGGGCCTACGAGCAGTACTTC,CASSSGAYEQYF
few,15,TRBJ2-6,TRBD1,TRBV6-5,TGTGCCAGCAGTTCCAGGGGGTCTGGGGCCAACGTCCTGACTTTC,CASSSRGSGANVLTF
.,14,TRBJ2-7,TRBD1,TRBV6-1,TGTGCCAGCAGCCGGGACAGGGGTTCCTACGAGCAGTACTTC,CASSRDRGSYEQYF
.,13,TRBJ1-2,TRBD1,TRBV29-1,TGCAGCGTTGAATACGACAGGGACTATGGCTACACCTTC,CSVEYDRDYGYTF
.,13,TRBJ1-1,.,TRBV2,TGTGCCAGCTCGGCAGACATGAACACTGAAGCTTTCTTT,CASSADMNTEAFF
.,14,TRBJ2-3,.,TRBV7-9,TGTGCCAGCAGCTTAATGGACTCCACAGATACGCAGTATTTT,CASSLMDSTDTQYF
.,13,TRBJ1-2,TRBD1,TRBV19,TGTGCCAGTAGTAGGGACAGGGCCTATGGCTACACCTTC,CASSRDRAYGYTF
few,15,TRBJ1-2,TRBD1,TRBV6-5,TGTGCCAGCAGTTACTCGACAGGGATTTCGCGCGGCTACACCTTC,CASSYSTGISRGYTF
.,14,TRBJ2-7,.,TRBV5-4,TGTGCCAGCAGCTTACAGGAGACGACCTACGAGCAGTACTTC,CASSLQETTYEQYF
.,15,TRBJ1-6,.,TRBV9,TGTGCCAGCAGCGTAGACGGACAAACTTGGTCACCCCTCCACTTT,CASSVDGQTWSPLHF
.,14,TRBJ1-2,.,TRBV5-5,TGTGCCAGCAGCTTGGCGGAGTCTAACTATGGCTACACCTTC,CASSLAESNYGYTF
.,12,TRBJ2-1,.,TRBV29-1,TGCAGCGGGTGGGACACCTACAATGAGCAGTTCTTC,CSGWDTYNEQFF
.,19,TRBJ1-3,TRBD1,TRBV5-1,TGCGCCAGCAGCTTCCTTCCCGTAGGACAGGGGGCGCCTGGAAACACCATATATTTT,CASSFLPVGQGAPGNTIYF
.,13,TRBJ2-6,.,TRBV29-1,TGCAGCGTTTCCCTGGCTGGGGCCAACGGCCTGACTTTC,CSVSLAGANGLTF
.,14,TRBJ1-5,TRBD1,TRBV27,TGTGCCAGCAGTCTGGGACAGGGCAATCAGCCCCAGCATTTT,CASSLGQGNQPQHF
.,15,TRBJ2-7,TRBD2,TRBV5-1,TGCGCCAGCAACCCGGGGGGGACTACGTCTCGGGAGCAGTACTTC,CASNPGGTTSREQYF
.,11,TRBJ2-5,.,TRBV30,TGTGCCTGGACAGGGCTAGAGACCCAGTACTTC,CAWTGLETQYF
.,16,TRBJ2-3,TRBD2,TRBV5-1,TGCGCCAGCAGCACTAGCGGGGGAATAAGCACAGATACGCAGTATTTT,CASSTSGGISTDTQYF
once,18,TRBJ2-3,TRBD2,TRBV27,TGTGCCAGCAGTCCTGGCACGGGACTAGCGGGAGAGTTTGGTACGCAGTATTTT,CASSPGTGLAGEFGTQYF
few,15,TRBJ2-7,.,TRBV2,TGTGCCAGCAGTGACAAGCAGAAGGCGGCATACGAGCAGTACTTC,CASSDKQKAAYEQYF
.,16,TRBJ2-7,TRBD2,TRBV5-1,TGCGCCAGCAGCCCGGTTGGGACTAGCGGGAGTCGCGAGCAGTACTTC,CASSPVGTSGSREQYF
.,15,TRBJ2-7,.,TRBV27,TGTGCCAGCAGTTTATCGCGGGTCCTAACCTACGAGCAGTACTTC,CASSLSRVLTYEQYF
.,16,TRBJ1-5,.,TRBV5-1,TGCGCCAGCAGCTTGGATGGAGGCACTCGCAATCAGCCCCAGCATTTT,CASSLDGGTRNQPQHF
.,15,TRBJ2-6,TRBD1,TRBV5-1,TGCGCCAGCAGCTTGACAGGGGCCGGGGCCAACGTCCTGACTTTC,CASSLTGAGANVLTF
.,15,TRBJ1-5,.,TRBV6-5,TGTGCCAGCAGCCGGGGGACCTTTAGCAATCAGCCCCAGCATTTT,CASSRGTFSNQPQHF
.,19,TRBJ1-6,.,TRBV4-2,TGTGCCAGCAGCCATTTAGGGCGGGACCTTCCAAACCCAAATTCACCCCTCCACTTT,CASSHLGRDLPNPNSPLHF
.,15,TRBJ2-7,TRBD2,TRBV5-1,TGCGCCAGCAGCTTGGGACTAGCGGGAGTCCACGAGCAGTACTTC,CASSLGLAGVHEQYF
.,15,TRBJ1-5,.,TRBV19,TGTGCCAGTAAGGGGGGAGGGGGAATGCACCAGCCCCAGCATTTT,CASKGGGGMHQPQHF
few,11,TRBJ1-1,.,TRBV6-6,TGTGCCAGCAGTCCCGGACAAGAAGCTTTCTTT,CASSPGQEAFF
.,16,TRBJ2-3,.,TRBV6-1,TGTGCCAGCAGTGAAGAGGGCAGGGCCAGGACAGATACGCAGTATTTT,CASSEEGRARTDTQYF
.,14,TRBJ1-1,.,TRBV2,TGTGCCAGCAGTCTCATTTCCGGGGACACTGAAGCTTTCTTT,CASSLISGDTEAFF
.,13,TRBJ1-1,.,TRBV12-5,TGTGCTAGTGGACCGGAGTTAAACACTGAAGCTTTCTTT,CASGPELNTEAFF